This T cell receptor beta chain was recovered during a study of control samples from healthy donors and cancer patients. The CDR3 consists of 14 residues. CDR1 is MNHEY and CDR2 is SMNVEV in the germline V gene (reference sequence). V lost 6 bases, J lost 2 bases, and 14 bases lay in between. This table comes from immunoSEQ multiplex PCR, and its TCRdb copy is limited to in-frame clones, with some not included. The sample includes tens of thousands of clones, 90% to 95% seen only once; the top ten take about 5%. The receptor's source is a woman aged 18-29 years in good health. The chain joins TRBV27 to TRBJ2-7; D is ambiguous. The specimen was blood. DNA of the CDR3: TGTGCCAGCAGCCGCGGACGCATTCCCTACGAGCAGTACTTC. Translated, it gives CASSRGRIPYEQYF.